These 14 T cell receptor beta chains originate from one sample sequenced in a study of identical twins. TCRdb processed the 5' RACE reads anew with MiXCR; each CDR3 protein has one entry. The sample contains around 1.7 million distinct CDR3 sequences, under 35% of which appear only once. The sample consisted of cord blood. The receptors derive from a newborn girl in good health.

The chain is built from TRBV6-1 and TRBJ2-5; 14 nucleotides align to TRBD2. V shed 7 bases and J 5 bases; nucleotides not matched to a gene: 15. This CDR3 is built from 18 residues. CDR1 and CDR2 from the germline V gene are MNHNS and SASEGT. CDR3 in DNA: TGTGCCAGCAACCTCCCGGGACTAGCGGGAGTTAGTTTGGAGACCCAGTACTTC. Residues: CASNLPGLAGVSLETQYF.

CDR3 DNA sequence: TGCGCCAGCAGCTGGGCCGAGATGTACGAGCAGTACTTC. Its translation: CASSWAEMYEQYF. This sequence joins TRBV5-1 and TRBJ2-5; D call uncertain. The better agreement between TRBJ2-7 and the DNA end casts doubt on the J call. The germline gives CDR1 SGHRS, CDR2 YFSETQ. The CDR3 covers 13 residues.

This clonotype has more than one count but fewer than ten. The chain combines TRBV19 with TRBJ2-5, with D tentatively TRBD1 (5 bases). The V gene lost 6 bases and the J gene lost 1 base, with 15 bases spanning the gap. The CDR3 runs to 15 residues. The germline V gene has CDR1 LNHDA and CDR2 SQIVND (reference sequence). This CDR3 is CASRIDQGSQETQYF. The DNA for the CDR3 is TGTGCCAGTAGGATTGACCAGGGCTCCCAAGAGACCCAGTACTTC.

This clonotype was detected many times. The chain employs TRBV4-2 and TRBJ2-7; 7 bases map to TRBD2. The trim removed 4 bases at V and 3 bases at J, leaving 6 bases unmatched. CDR3 length: 14 residues. The V gene's germline CDR1 is LGHNA and CDR2 YNFKEQ. The CDR3 DNA is TGTGCCAGCAGCCCAGATCTAGCGGTCTACGAGCAGTACTTC. The encoded protein is CASSPDLAVYEQYF.

This clonotype was seen only a few times. The chain joins TRBV7-9 to TRBJ2-1, with 9 bases aligning to TRBD1. V trimming: 0 bases; J trimming: 6 bases; junction bases outside the gene matches: 6. This CDR3 is built from 16 residues. The germline V gene has CDR1 SEHNR and CDR2 FQNEAQ (reference sequence). This CDR3 reads CASSLAGTGWPNEQFF. The CDR3 region has the DNA TGTGCCAGCAGCTTAGCCGGGACAGGGTGGCCCAATGAGCAGTTCTTC.

The V gene is TRBV27, the J gene TRBJ2-5; either TRBD1 or TRBD2 may supply D (5 bases each). The closer fit of TRBJ2-7 to the DNA end suggests the J call may be wrong. Germline V lookup: CDR1 MNHEY, CDR2 SMNVEV (reference sequence). This CDR3 has 14 amino acids. The CDR3 sequence: CASIPLGTTGEQYF. The CDR3 DNA follows: TGTGCCAGCATTCCCCTAGGGACCACTGGCGAGCAGTACTTC.

In this sample, this clonotype turned up a few times. The V and J genes are TRBV6-6 and TRBJ1-6; D uncertain. The CDR3 runs 15 residues. Germline V lookup: CDR1 MNHNY, CDR2 SVGAGI (reference sequence). The V end was cut by 3 bases, the J end by 5 bases, with 11 bases between. CDR3 in DNA: TGTGCCAGCAGTTATCTGGAGGGTAATAATTCACCCCTCCACTTT. Residues: CASSYLEGNNSPLHF.

J is TRBJ1-2 and V is TRBV10-3; tentative D call: TRBD1 (6 bases). Germline-derived CDR1 and CDR2 are ENHRY and SYGVKD. The CDR3 covers 15 residues. The V and J ends lost 9 bases and 0 bases respectively, with 17 bases between them. CDR3 protein: CAIRRGQQSNYGYTF. CDR3 sequence (DNA): TGTGCCATTCGGCGGGGGCAACAGTCTAACTATGGCTACACCTTC.

V is TRBV20-1 and J is TRBJ2-3; D gene uncertain. The CDR3 covers 14 residues. V was pared by 3 bases and J by 5 bases, with 15 bases between. CDR1 and CDR2 from the germline V gene are DFQATT and SNEGSKA (reference sequence). CDR3 nucleotide sequence: TGCAGTGCTAGTAGGGCAGATGGTGGAGATACGCAGTATTTT. Translated: CSASRADGGDTQYF.

V gene TRBV18 combines with J gene TRBJ2-5, with 7 bases fitting TRBD1. The V and J ends lost 4 bases and 2 bases, in that order; junction bases with no gene match: 7. Germline loops: CDR1 KGHSH, CDR2 LQKENI. CDR3 length: 15 residues. The CDR3 coding sequence is TGTGCCAGCTCACAATCACAGGGGACGCAAGAGACCCAGTACTTC. Its translation is CASSQSQGTQETQYF.

This clonotype has at least ten counts. This chain uses TRBV29-1 with TRBJ2-3; a possible D gene is TRBD1 (6 bases). Trimming pared 4 bases from V and 0 bases from J, leaving 11 bases between. This CDR3 is 14 amino acids long. Germline V lookup: CDR1 SQVTM, CDR2 ANQGSEA. The CDR3: CSVAGVTSTDTQYF. In nucleotides, the CDR3 is TGCAGCGTTGCAGGGGTAACTAGCACAGATACGCAGTATTTT.

This clonotype was detected a few times. The chain uses TRBV4-2 and TRBJ2-1, with TRBD2 as a possible D gene (6 bases). CDR3 length equals 14 residues. V lost 2 bases to trimming and J lost 7 bases, with 12 bases between them. The germline V gene has CDR1 LGHNA and CDR2 YNFKEQ. This CDR3 reads CASSQPIAVNEQFF. The CDR3 nucleotides are TGTGCCAGCAGCCAACCTATAGCGGTTAATGAGCAGTTCTTC.

This clonotype has just a few counts. The chain combines TRBV4-1 with TRBJ2-1, with a tentative D call TRBD1 (6 bases). CDR3 length: 13 residues. V dropped 0 bases and J dropped 8 bases, with 8 bases sitting between them. Germline assignment: CDR1 MGHRA and CDR2 YSYEKL. The CDR3 DNA sequence: TGCGCCAGCAGCCAAGATAACAGGGATGAGCAGTTCTTC. Protein sequence: CASSQDNRDEQFF.

The rearrangement links TRBV20-1 to TRBJ2-7; no clear D. CDR3 size: 13 residues. V lost 5 bases and J 0 bases, leaving 11 bases between the germline ends. The germline CDR1 and CDR2 sequences are DFQATT and SNEGSKA (reference sequence). The DNA of the CDR3 is TGCAGTGCTGCGACCCAGAGCTCCTACGAGCAGTACTTC. This translates into CSAATQSSYEQYF.